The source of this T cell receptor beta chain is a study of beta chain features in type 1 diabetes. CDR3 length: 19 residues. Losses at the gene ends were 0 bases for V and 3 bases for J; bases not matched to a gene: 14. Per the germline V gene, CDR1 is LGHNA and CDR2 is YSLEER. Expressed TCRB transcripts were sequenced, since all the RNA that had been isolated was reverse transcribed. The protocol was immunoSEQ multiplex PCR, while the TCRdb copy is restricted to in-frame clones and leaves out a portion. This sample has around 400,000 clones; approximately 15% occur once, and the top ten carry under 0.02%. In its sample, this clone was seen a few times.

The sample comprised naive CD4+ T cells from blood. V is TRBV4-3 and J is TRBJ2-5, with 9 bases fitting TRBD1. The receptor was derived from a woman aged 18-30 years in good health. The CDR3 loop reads CASSQEGTGKLVGKETQYF. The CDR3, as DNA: TGCGCCAGCAGCCAAGAGGGGACAGGGAAGTTAGTTGGTAAAGAGACCCAGTACTTC.